Sequencing of this TCR beta chain was carried out in a study of blood T cell repertoires in COVID-19. Whole-study context: Nucleic acid was either cDNA or gDNA, and it came from T cells, B-cell-depleted T cells, or PBMCs.

The CDR3 covers 17 residues. The V and J ends lost 5 bases and 4 bases respectively, with 23 bases between them. The germline CDR1 and CDR2 sequences are SGHTA and FQGNSA. Using immunoSEQ multiplex PCR, the repertoire was profiled, and TCRdb retains in-frame clones only, with some absent. The sample has more than 25,000 clones, around 80% seen once. This receptor was identified in a human donor in a cohort sampled during active COVID-19. Material: peripheral blood. The chain combines TRBV7-2 with TRBJ1-2; D is possibly TRBD1 (5 bases). The CDR3 region is CASSKEGRGIGSYGYTF. CDR3 DNA: TGTGCCAGCAGCAAAGAGGGGCGGGGGATTGGGAGCTATGGCTACACCTTC.